This TCR beta chain is drawn from a study of early T cells in non-severe SARS-CoV-2 infection. Overall study context: Sequenced bulk RNA came from whole blood that was unsorted, and chains were unpaired.

Individual cDNA molecules carried attached unique molecular identifiers. TCRdb itself ran the 5' RACE reads through MiXCR, one entry per CDR3 protein. This sample carries 84,000 or so distinct CDR3 sequences, roughly an eighth of them seen once, and the ten largest clones take approximately 2.4%. Germline assignment: CDR1 SEHNR and CDR2 FQNEAQ (reference sequence). This CDR3 contains 14 residues. Turning to this clonotype: It may be a read error: a sequence one base away is much more abundant.

The chain recombines TRBV7-9 with TRBJ1-2; D may be TRBD1 (5 bases). The TCR originated in an adult who was a healthcare worker with PCR-confirmed SARS-CoV-2 infection or an uninfected control (not recorded which). The sequenced sample consisted of whole blood. CDR3 sequence (DNA): TGTGCCAGCAGCCCAAGACAGATCCACTATGACTACACCTTC. It translates to CASSPRQIHYDYTF.